Presented here are 27 T cell receptor beta chains from one specimen sequenced in a study of shared clonotypes between healthy human individuals. The method was immunoSEQ multiplex PCR; TCRdb's version includes in-frame clones alone and lacks a portion of them. Of some 2,500,000 clones in the sample, more than 85% were seen once. Specimen: naive CD4+ T cells from PBMCs. Specified subset: CD45RA+ positively selected. Receptors originate from a young man in good health. Some clones in this sample may be carry-over from other donors' samples.

The rearrangement uses TRBV29-1 and TRBJ1-3; D gene ambiguous. V lost 7 bases and J lost 4, with 11 bases in between. CDR1 is SQVTM, CDR2 ANQGSEA, per germline. CDR3 length equals 12 residues. The CDR3 DNA is TGCAGCGCTGGCGGGAGGGGAAACACCATATATTTT. Translation gives CSAGGRGNTIYF.

V usage is TRBV6-5 and J usage is TRBJ2-7, with a possible D match to TRBD1 (6 bases). The CDR3 is 15 amino acids. Germline V gene data show CDR1 as MNHEY and CDR2 as SVGAGI. The V gene lost 7 bases and the J gene lost 2 bases, with 18 bases spanning the gap. The CDR3 DNA reads TGTGCCAGCAATCGTCTACAGGGCCCCACCTACGAGCAGTACTTC. It is translated as CASNRLQGPTYEQYF.

The genes are TRBV5-4 and TRBJ2-6, with 7 bases that match TRBD2. The CDR3 consists of 17 residues. Germline V gene sequence: CDR1 SGHNT, CDR2 YYREEE (reference sequence). J was trimmed by 2 bases and V by 3 bases; bases with no gene match: 8. CDR3 protein: CASSSTVTSAGANVLTF. CDR3 DNA: TGTGCCAGCAGCTCGACGGTTACTAGCGCTGGGGCCAACGTCCTGACTTTC. The entire variable domain, with the rest obtained from reference TRBV5-4 and TRBJ2-6, is as follows: ETGVTQSPTHLIKTRGQQVTLRCSSQSGHNTVSWYQQALGQGPQFIFQYYREEENGRGNFPPRFSGLQFPNYSSELNVNALELDDSALYLCASSSTVTSAGANVLTFGAGSRLTVL.

The gene calls are TRBV19 and TRBJ1-3; D is unclear. V lost 5 bases to trimming and J lost 8 bases, with 13 bases between them. CDR1 is LNHDA and CDR2 is SQIVND in the germline V gene (reference sequence). This CDR3 has 13 residues. CDR3 loop: CASSRQPWDTIYF. The CDR3 nucleotides are TGTGCCAGTAGTCGTCAACCGTGGGACACCATATATTTT.

The chain joins TRBV5-1 to TRBJ2-1, with TRBD1 identical over 7 bases. The germline gives CDR1 SGHRS, CDR2 YFSETQ. The CDR3 sequence is 14 residues long. V lost 6 bases, J lost 6 bases, and 9 bases stayed unmatched. The CDR3 DNA reads as TGCGCCAGCAAGAAAGGGGCAGGGGGCAATGAGCAGTTCTTC. This gives the protein CASKKGAGGNEQFF.

The chain has TRBV6-1 and TRBJ2-5; the match to TRBD1 covers 7 bases. V was clipped by 7 bases and J by 5 bases; unmatched bases: 10. Germline CDR1 reads MNHNS; CDR2 reads SASEGT. This CDR3 spans 14 amino acids. CDR3 residues: CASIVGGGSETQYF. The DNA for the CDR3 is TGTGCCAGCATAGTAGGGGGCGGTTCGGAGACCCAGTACTTC.

This rearrangement joins TRBV7-2 to TRBJ2-7; 12 positions match TRBD2. The CDR3 length is 15 residues. CDR1 is SGHTA, CDR2 FQGNSA, per germline. Trimming at V came to 5 bases and at J to 5 bases, leaving 7 bases not matched to a gene. The chain's CDR3 is CASSPRLAGDHEQYF. The DNA of the CDR3 is TGTGCCAGCAGCCCACGACTAGCGGGAGACCACGAGCAGTACTTC. Supplemented by reference TRBV7-2 and TRBJ2-7, the full variable domain reads GAGVSQSPSNKVTEKGKDVELRCDPISGHTALYWYRQSLGQGLEFLIYFQGNSAPDKSGLPSDRFSAERTGGSVSTLTIQRTQQEDSAVYLCASSPRLAGDHEQYFGPGTRLTVT.

The J gene is TRBJ1-2, the V gene TRBV5-6, with a tentative D call TRBD1 (5 bases). The CDR3 contains 12 residues. Trimming removed 4 bases at V and 8 bases at J, with 12 bases between. Germline lookup yields CDR1 SGHDT and CDR2 YYEEEE. The CDR3 DNA sequence: TGTGCCAGCAGCCCAGGGACGGCCGGCTACACCTTC. Translated, it gives CASSPGTAGYTF.

The chain recombines TRBV6-1 with TRBJ1-5, with unresolved D. Germline V gene data show CDR1 as MNHNS and CDR2 as SASEGT. V lost 6 bases, J lost 2 bases, and 11 bases lay in between. The CDR3 contains 14 residues. The CDR3 reads CASSHAGGNQPQHF. DNA of the CDR3: TGTGCCAGCAGCCACGCGGGTGGCAATCAGCCCCAGCATTTT.

This chain uses TRBV13 with TRBJ2-1; TRBD2 agrees at 8 bases. The CDR3 is made up of 16 amino acids. J gave up 7 bases and V 1 base, and 9 bases lay outside the gene matches. From germline, CDR1 is PRHDT and CDR2 FYEKMQ (reference sequence). CDR3 in DNA: TGTGCCAGCAGCTTAGAAGGCGGGAGGCCCAGTAATGAGCAGTTCTTC. Protein product: CASSLEGGRPSNEQFF.

The chain recombines TRBV27 with TRBJ1-5; D is unresolved. This CDR3 region has 15 residues. Germline loops: CDR1 MNHEY, CDR2 SMNVEV (reference sequence). Trimming stripped 3 bases from V and 6 bases from J, with 15 bases between. CDR3 in amino acids: CASSLEGSPAQPQHF. CDR3 DNA: TGTGCCAGCAGTTTGGAGGGTTCCCCGGCTCAGCCCCAGCATTTT.

This clone was picked up one time. This chain joins TRBV7-9 and TRBJ2-7; unclear D gene. The V gene's germline CDR1 is SEHNR and CDR2 FQNEAQ (reference sequence). With 5 bases removed from V and 5 bases from J, the gap between germline ends came to 7 bases. The CDR3 consists of 11 residues. The CDR3 nucleotides read TGTGCCAGCAGCCAAGAGGACGAGCAGTACTTC. This translates into CASSQEDEQYF.

Turning to this clone: Other DNA sequences in the sample encode the same CDR3. V usage is TRBV9 and J usage is TRBJ2-1; D remains ambiguous. Germline V gives CDR1 SGDLS, CDR2 YYNGEE. V lost 0 bases, J lost 3 bases, and 7 bases lay in between. There are 14 residues in the CDR3. In DNA, the CDR3 is TGTGCCAGCAGCGTAGACGGGCACTACAATGAGCAGTTCTTC. It is translated as CASSVDGHYNEQFF.

The rearrangement uses TRBV5-4 and TRBJ2-2; D ambiguous. The germline V and J ends were trimmed by 5 bases and 1 base, with 9 bases remaining between them. CDR1 and CDR2 from the germline V gene are SGHNT and YYREEE (reference sequence). This CDR3 spans 14 amino acids. The chain's CDR3 is CASRIEQNTGELFF. CDR3 nucleotide sequence: TGTGCCAGCAGAATAGAACAGAACACCGGGGAGCTGTTTTTT.

CDR3 sequence reads: CASSTGADQETQYF. The CDR3 DNA sequence: TGTGCCAGCAGTACCGGGGCAGACCAAGAGACCCAGTACTTC. V and J are TRBV9 and TRBJ2-5, with D perhaps TRBD1 or TRBD2 (5 bases each). Between the trimmed V and J ends, which lost 5 bases and 0 bases, there was a span of 11 bases. The CDR3 consists of 14 residues. CDR1 and CDR2 (germline): SGDLS, YYNGEE.

The chain carries TRBV7-2 and TRBJ2-7, with 12 bases identical to TRBD2. Germline CDR1 SGHTA, CDR2 FQGNSA. This CDR3 is built from 14 residues. Trimming took 4 bases from V and 6 from J; bases not matched to a gene: 4. The CDR3 sequence is CASSSLAGGGEQYF. DNA for the CDR3: TGTGCCAGCAGCTCGCTAGCGGGAGGGGGCGAGCAGTACTTC.

On this clone: Germline is not matched at one junction end, which may reflect a read error. This chain links TRBV6-6 with TRBJ2-7; D might be TRBD2 (6 bases). This CDR3 comprises 13 residues. Per germline, CDR1 MNHNY and CDR2 SVGAGI (reference sequence). CDR3 sequence reads: CASSYSGDRSGDF. CDR3 DNA: TGTGCCAGCAGTTACTCGGGGGACCGATCGGGGGACTTC.

Details on this clone: Other DNA sequences in this specimen translate into the identical CDR3. J is TRBJ1-1 and V is TRBV5-4; D uncertain. Trimming took off 4 bases at V and 1 base at J, with 8 bases between the two ends. The CDR3 sequence is 13 residues long. Germline CDR1 SGHNT, CDR2 YYREEE (reference sequence). The CDR3 region has the DNA TGTGCCAGCAGCCCCACCCCGAACACTGAAGCTTTCTTT. It yields the protein CASSPTPNTEAFF.

This rearrangement joins TRBV10-1 to TRBJ1-4; no firm D call. Germline V gives CDR1 WNHNN, CDR2 SYGVQD (reference sequence). V was clipped by 8 bases and J by 6 bases, with 13 bases between them. CDR3 size: 13 residues. The chain's CDR3 is CASLHAGDEKLFF. The CDR3 bases are TGCGCCAGCCTGCATGCCGGGGATGAAAAACTGTTTTTT.

V is TRBV18 and J is TRBJ2-3; D uncertain. The germline CDR1 and CDR2 sequences are KGHSH and LQKENI. The CDR3 length is 15 residues. The germline V and J ends were trimmed by 3 bases and 6 bases, with 16 bases remaining between them. CDR3 nucleotide sequence: TGTGCCAGCTCACCTAACAGTGTATTAGTGGATACGCAGTATTTT. Protein: CASSPNSVLVDTQYF.

The chain employs TRBV10-3 and TRBJ2-7, with D possibly being TRBD1 or TRBD2 (5 bases each). The CDR3 has 13 residues. Trimming shortened V by 10 bases and J by 3 bases, and 16 bases separated the two germline ends. Germline-derived CDR1 and CDR2 are ENHRY and SYGVKD. CDR3 in DNA: TGTGCCACCGGCCGGGGACCCAACTACGAGCAGTACTTC. Translated, it gives CATGRGPNYEQYF.

The V call is TRBV10-3, the J call TRBJ2-5, with 8 positions matching TRBD1. Germline assignment: CDR1 ENHRY and CDR2 SYGVKD. CDR3 length equals 13 residues. After removal of 4 bases from V and 4 bases from J, the junction contained 2 bases not matched to a gene. The CDR3 loop is CAISGTGPETQYF. The CDR3 nucleotides read TGTGCCATCAGTGGGACAGGGCCAGAGACCCAGTACTTC.

J is TRBJ1-5 and V is TRBV5-4, with D unresolved. This CDR3 spans 12 amino acids. The germline gives CDR1 SGHNT, CDR2 YYREEE (reference sequence). The germline V and J ends were trimmed by 7 bases and 6 bases, with 11 bases remaining between them. The chain's CDR3 is CASARRRQPQHF. The CDR3 nucleotides read TGTGCCAGCGCGCGGAGGCGTCAGCCCCAGCATTTT.

This chain connects TRBV19 to TRBJ2-3, with 9 bases identical to TRBD2. The V gene end was trimmed by 7 bases and the J gene end by 7 bases; junction bases not matched to a gene: 9. There are 14 residues in the CDR3. Looked up from germline, CDR1 is LNHDA and CDR2 is SQIVND (reference sequence). The CDR3 DNA reads as TGTGCCAGTACTGCCGGGACTAGCAGTAATACGCAGTATTTT. Its translation is CASTAGTSSNTQYF.

This chain links TRBV5-1 with TRBJ2-3; possibly TRBD2 for D (5 bases). V dropped 1 base and J dropped 0 bases, with 12 bases sitting between them. Germline lookup yields CDR1 SGHRS and CDR2 YFSETQ. There are 16 residues in the CDR3. CDR3 coding DNA: TGCGCCAGCAGCTTGACGGCGGGCGCAAGCACAGATACGCAGTATTTT. Translated, it gives CASSLTAGASTDTQYF.

This chain uses TRBV28 with TRBJ2-3; the match to TRBD2 covers 10 bases. V gave up 6 bases and J gave up 0 bases; unmatched junction bases: 3. The CDR3 spans 15 residues. CDR1 and CDR2 (germline): MDHEN, SYDVKM. CDR3 in amino acids: CASRPSGSSTDTQYF. The CDR3, as DNA: TGTGCCAGCAGGCCTAGCGGGAGTAGCACAGATACGCAGTATTTT.

The chain uses TRBV19 and TRBJ1-4; no clear D. Per the germline V gene, CDR1 is LNHDA and CDR2 is SQIVND (reference sequence). The CDR3 is made up of 11 amino acids. Trimming pared 4 bases from V and 8 bases from J, leaving 5 bases between. The CDR3 sequence: CASSRDEKLFF. Here the CDR3 DNA reads TGTGCCAGTAGTAGAGACGAAAAACTGTTTTTT.